This T cell receptor (beta chain) was sequenced for a study of blood T cell repertoires in COVID-19. Produced via immunoSEQ multiplex PCR; TCRdb's table is partial and in-frame only. This sample has 150,000 to 200,000 clones; more than 85% occur once, and the top ten carry roughly 0.56%. Trimming pared 5 bases from V and 3 bases from J, leaving 14 bases between. This CDR3 has 14 residues. Germline V gene sequence: CDR1 MNHEY, CDR2 SVGAGI. V usage is TRBV6-5 and J usage is TRBJ2-7; D might be TRBD2 (5 bases). Sequenced input: peripheral blood. The receptor was derived from a man aged 50 to 60 with acute or convalescent COVID-19. The CDR3 reads CASSPGISHYEQYF. The DNA of the CDR3 is TGTGCCAGCAGTCCCGGGATTAGTCACTACGAGCAGTACTTC.